Listed below are T cell receptor beta chains from one sample, sequenced in a study of cytomegalovirus exposure and HLA in healthy donors. Using immunoSEQ multiplex PCR, the repertoire was profiled, and TCRdb retains in-frame clones only, with some absent. The table includes approximately 100,000 clones, roughly 80% detected once. Material for sequencing was PBMCs. The receptor source for this set is a woman aged 45-59 years in good health and CMV-seropositive. Both conserved end residues are part of each CDR3. Each record gives: V gene, D gene, J gene, clone size, CDR3 protein, CDR3 DNA. The D gene is left open where the match is weak. Rows may omit the clone size; those that give it use once, few, many or a size class.

TRBV23-1	TRBD1	TRBJ2-7	NA	CASSQSGDRFIRPNYEQYF	TGCGCCAGCAGTCAATCGGGGGACAGGTTTATTCGGCCAAACTACGAGCAGTACTTC
TRBV19	NA	TRBJ1-2	once	CASSGGPGHSYGYTF	TGTGCCAGTAGTGGGGGACCGGGACATAGCTATGGCTACACCTTC
TRBV4-2	TRBD2	TRBJ2-5	NA	CASNQRGGRETQYF	TGTGCCAGCAACCAGCGGGGGGGCAGGGAGACCCAGTACTTC
TRBV4-3	TRBD1	TRBJ2-1	NA	CASSPHPGTGVVEQFF	TGCGCCAGCAGCCCACACCCCGGGACAGGGGTGGTGGAGCAGTTCTTC
TRBV6-4	TRBD2	TRBJ2-1	NA	CASSETKRGGGEQFF	TGTGCCAGCAGTGAAACGAAGCGGGGGGGCGGTGAGCAGTTCTTC
TRBV7-9	NA	TRBJ2-3	NA	CASSSYREGGTDTQYF	TGTGCCAGCAGCTCTTACAGGGAAGGGGGCACAGATACGCAGTATTTT
TRBV13	TRBD2	TRBJ2-2	NA	CASSLRRGVNTGELFF	TGTGCCAGCAGCTTACGGCGGGGGGTGAACACCGGGGAGCTGTTTTTT
TRBV18	NA	TRBJ2-7	NA	CASSPPTPLYEQYF	TGTGCCAGCTCACCACCGACACCCCTCTACGAGCAGTACTTC
TRBV9	TRBD1	TRBJ1-1	NA	CASNPGQGGSAEAFF	TGTGCCAGCAACCCGGGACAGGGGGGTTCGGCTGAAGCTTTCTTT
TRBV4-1	NA	TRBJ1-3	few	CASSQVGGSGNTIYF	TGCGCCAGCAGCCAAGTGGGAGGGTCTGGAAACACCATATATTTT
TRBV5-4	NA	TRBJ2-5	NA	CASSPKTGGPETQYF	TGTGCCAGCAGCCCTAAAACGGGGGGCCCAGAGACCCAGTACTTC
TRBV19	TRBD1	TRBJ1-2	NA	CASSTPRDSLYTDYGYTF	TGTGCCAGTAGTACTCCTCGGGACAGCCTTTATACCGACTATGGCTACACCTTC
TRBV7-8	NA	TRBJ1-5	NA	CASSYRGGAGQPQHF	TGTGCCAGCAGCTACCGAGGAGGCGCAGGTCAGCCCCAGCATTTT
TRBV5-1	TRBD1	TRBJ2-7	NA	CASADRTSREQYF	TGCGCCAGCGCGGACAGGACCTCTCGCGAGCAGTACTTC
TRBV5-1	NA	TRBJ1-5	NA	CASSLDRNQPQHF	TGCGCCAGCAGCTTGGACAGAAATCAGCCCCAGCATTTT
TRBV15	NA	TRBJ2-5	NA	CATSGSGGEETQYF	TGTGCCACCAGCGGTAGCGGAGGGGAAGAGACCCAGTACTTC